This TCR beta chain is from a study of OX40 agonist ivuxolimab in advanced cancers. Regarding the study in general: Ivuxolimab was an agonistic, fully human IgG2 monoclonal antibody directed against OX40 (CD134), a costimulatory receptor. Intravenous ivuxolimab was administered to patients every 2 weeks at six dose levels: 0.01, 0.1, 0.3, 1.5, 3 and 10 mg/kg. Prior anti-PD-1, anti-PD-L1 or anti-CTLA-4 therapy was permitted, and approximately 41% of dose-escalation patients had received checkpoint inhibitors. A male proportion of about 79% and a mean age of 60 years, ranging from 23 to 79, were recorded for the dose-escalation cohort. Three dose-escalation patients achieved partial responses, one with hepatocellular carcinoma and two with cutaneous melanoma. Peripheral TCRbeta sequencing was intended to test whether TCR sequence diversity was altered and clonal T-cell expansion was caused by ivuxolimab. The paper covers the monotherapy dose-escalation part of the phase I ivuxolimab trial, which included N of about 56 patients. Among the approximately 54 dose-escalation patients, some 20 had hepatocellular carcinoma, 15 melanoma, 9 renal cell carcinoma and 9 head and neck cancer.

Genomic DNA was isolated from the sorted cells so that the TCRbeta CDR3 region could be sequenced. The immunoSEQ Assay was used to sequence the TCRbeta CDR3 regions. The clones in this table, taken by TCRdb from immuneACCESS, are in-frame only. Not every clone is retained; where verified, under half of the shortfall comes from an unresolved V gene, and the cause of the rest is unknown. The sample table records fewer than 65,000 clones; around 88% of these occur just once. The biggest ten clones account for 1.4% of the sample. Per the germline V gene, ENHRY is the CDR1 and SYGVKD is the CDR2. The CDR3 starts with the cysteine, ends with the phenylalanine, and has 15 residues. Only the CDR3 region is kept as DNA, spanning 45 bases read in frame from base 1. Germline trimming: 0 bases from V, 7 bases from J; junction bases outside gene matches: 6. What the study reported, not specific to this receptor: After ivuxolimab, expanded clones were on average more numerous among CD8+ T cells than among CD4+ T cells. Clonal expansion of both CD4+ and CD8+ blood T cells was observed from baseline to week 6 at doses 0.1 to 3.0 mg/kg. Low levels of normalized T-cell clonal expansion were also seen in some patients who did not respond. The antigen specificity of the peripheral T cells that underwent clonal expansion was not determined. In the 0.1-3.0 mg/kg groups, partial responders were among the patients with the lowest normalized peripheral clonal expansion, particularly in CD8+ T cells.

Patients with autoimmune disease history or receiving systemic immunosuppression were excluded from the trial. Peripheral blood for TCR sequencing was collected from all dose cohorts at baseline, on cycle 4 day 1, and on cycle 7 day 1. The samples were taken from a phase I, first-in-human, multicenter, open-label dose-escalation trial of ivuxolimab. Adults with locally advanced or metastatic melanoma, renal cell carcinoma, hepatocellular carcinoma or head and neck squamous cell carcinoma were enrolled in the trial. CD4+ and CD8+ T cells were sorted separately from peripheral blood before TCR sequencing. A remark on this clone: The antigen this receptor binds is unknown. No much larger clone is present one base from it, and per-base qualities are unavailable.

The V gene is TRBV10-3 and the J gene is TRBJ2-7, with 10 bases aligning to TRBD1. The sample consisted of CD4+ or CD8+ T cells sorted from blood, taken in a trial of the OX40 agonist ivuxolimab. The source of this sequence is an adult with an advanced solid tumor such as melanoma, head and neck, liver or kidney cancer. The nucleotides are TGTGCCATCAGTGAGTCTGGGGACAGGGGCCGGGAGCAGTACTTC. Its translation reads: CAISESGDRGREQYF.